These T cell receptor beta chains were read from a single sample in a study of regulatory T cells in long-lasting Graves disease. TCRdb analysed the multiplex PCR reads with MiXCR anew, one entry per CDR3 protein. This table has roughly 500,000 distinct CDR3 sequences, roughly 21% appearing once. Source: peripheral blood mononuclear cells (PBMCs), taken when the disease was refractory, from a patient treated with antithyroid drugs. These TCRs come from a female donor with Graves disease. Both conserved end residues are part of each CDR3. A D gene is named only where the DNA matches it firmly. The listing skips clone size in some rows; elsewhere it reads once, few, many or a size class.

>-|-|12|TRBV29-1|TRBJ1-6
TGCAGCGTCCGGGACGTCGATTCACCCCTCCACTTT
CSVRDVDSPLHF
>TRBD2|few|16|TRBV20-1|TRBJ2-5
TGCAGTGCTAGAGTTCGTACGGGGAGGGCAATCGAGACCCAGTACTTC
CSARVRTGRAIETQYF
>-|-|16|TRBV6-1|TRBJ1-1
TGTGCCAGCCGGAAGAGAGGGGATTTAGAGAGGACTGAAGCTTTCTTT
CASRKRGDLERTEAFF
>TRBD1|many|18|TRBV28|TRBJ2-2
TGTGCCAGCAGTACCCTCTACCGGGACAGGGCGGGCACCGGGGAGCTGTTTTTT
CASSTLYRDRAGTGELFF
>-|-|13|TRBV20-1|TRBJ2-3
TGCAGTGCTGTCCTTGGGGTCGCAGATACGCAGTATTTT
CSAVLGVADTQYF
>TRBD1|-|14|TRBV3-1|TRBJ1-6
TGTGCCAGCAGGCGGGACAGTCATAATTCACCCCTCCACTTT
CASRRDSHNSPLHF
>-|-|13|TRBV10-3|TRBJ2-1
TGTGCCACCTGGGGGCAGGTGTACAATGAGCAGTTCTTC
CATWGQVYNEQFF
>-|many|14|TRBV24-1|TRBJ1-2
TGTGCCACCGGGAACAGTGATTCAAACTATGGCTACACCTTC
CATGNSDSNYGYTF
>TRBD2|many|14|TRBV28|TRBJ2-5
TGTGCCAGCAGCCAACTTGAGGGAGGGGAGACCCAGTACTTC
CASSQLEGGETQYF
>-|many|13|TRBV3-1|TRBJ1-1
TGTGCCAGCAGCCAAGGAGAGAACACTGAAGCTTTCTTT
CASSQGENTEAFF
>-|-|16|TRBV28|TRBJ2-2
TGTGCCAGCAGCCTTCAGCTCACAGTGAACACCGGGGAGCTGTTTTTT
CASSLQLTVNTGELFF
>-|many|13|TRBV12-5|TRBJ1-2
TGTGCTAGTGGTTTGGGACAGACCTATGGCTACACCTTC
CASGLGQTYGYTF
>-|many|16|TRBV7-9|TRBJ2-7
TGTGCCAGCAGCTTAGTAGGGCTAGTAAGTTCCTACGAGCAGTACTTC
CASSLVGLVSSYEQYF
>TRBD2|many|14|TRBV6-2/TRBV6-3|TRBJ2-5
TGTGCCAGCAGTTGGACTAGCGTACAAGAGACCCAGTACTTC
CASSWTSVQETQYF
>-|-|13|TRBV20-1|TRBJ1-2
TGCAGCCCCGTCCGGACAGTCTTTGGTGGCTACACCTTC
CSPVRTVFGGYTF
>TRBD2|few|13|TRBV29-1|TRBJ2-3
TGCAGCGTTCCTGGACTAGGAGCAGATACGCAGTATTTT
CSVPGLGADTQYF
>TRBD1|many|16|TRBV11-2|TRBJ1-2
TGTGCCAGCAGCAATGACCCCGGGACAGGGATGGACGGCTACACCTTC
CASSNDPGTGMDGYTF
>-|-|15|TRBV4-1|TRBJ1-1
TGCGCCAGCAGCCTACCGCTGGGACGACGAACTGAAGCTTTCTTT
CASSLPLGRRTEAFF
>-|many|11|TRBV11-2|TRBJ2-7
TGTGCCAGCAGCTTATCGCACGAGCAGTACTTC
CASSLSHEQYF
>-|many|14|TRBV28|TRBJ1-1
TGTGCCAGCAGTTTGACGGCCCTGAACACTGAAGCTTTCTTT
CASSLTALNTEAFF
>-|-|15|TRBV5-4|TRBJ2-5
TGTGCCAGCAGCTTAGGGGGCACGGAGGGAGAGACCCAGTACTTC
CASSLGGTEGETQYF
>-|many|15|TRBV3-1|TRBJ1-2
TGTGCCAGCAGCCAAGGGCTTGCCGGGACCTATGGCTACACCTTC
CASSQGLAGTYGYTF
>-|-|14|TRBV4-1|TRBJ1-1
TGCGCCAGCAGCCAAGAGGTCAGGGGCACTGAAGCTTTCTTT
CASSQEVRGTEAFF
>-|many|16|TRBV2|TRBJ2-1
TGTGCCAGCAGTGAACTGGGGCAGGGGCTTTATGGTGAGCAGTTCTTC
CASSELGQGLYGEQFF
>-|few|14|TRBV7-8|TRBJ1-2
TGTGCCAGCAGCCCGGGGGGGGGCGACTATGGCTACACCTTC
CASSPGGGDYGYTF
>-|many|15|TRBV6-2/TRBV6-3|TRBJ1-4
TGTGCCAGCAGTTACCCGGGACGGCCAAATGAAAAACTGTTTTTT
CASSYPGRPNEKLFF
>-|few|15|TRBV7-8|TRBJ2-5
TGTGCCAGCAGCCCAGAGTCAGGGGGGCAAAAGACCCAGTACTTC
CASSPESGGQKTQYF
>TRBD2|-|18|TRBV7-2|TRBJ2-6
TGTGCCAGCAGCCCACCCGGGAGGCCCCACTCTGGGGCCAACGTCCTGACTTTC
CASSPPGRPHSGANVLTF
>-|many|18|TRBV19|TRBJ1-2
TGTGCCAGTAGTATCTCACCCGGCAGCGGGCGAAACTACTATGGCTACACCTTC
CASSISPGSGRNYYGYTF
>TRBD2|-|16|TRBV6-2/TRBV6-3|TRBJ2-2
TGTGCCAGCAGTTACTGGAGGGGAGCGGGAACCGGGGAGCTGTTTTTT
CASSYWRGAGTGELFF
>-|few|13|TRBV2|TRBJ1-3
TGTGCCAGCAGTCCGGGTTTGGCAAACACCATATATTTT
CASSPGLANTIYF
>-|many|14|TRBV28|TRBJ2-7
TGTGCCAGCAGTCCCCGAGGGTTAGAAGACGAGCAGTACTTC
CASSPRGLEDEQYF
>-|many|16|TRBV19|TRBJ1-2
TGTGCCAGTCGTTCTCGGGTTAGGGAGCGGCGTAACGGCTACACCTTC
CASRSRVRERRNGYTF
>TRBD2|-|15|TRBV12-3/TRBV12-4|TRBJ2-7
TGTGCCAGCAGCAGAACTAGCGGGGGTTCCTACGAGCAGTGCTTC
CASSRTSGGSYEQCF
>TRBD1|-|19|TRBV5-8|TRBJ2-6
TGTGCCAGCAACTCTGGTACAGGGGGACCAGTGACTGGGGCCAACGTCCTGACTTTC
CASNSGTGGPVTGANVLTF
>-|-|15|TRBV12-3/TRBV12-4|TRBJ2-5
TGTGCCAGCAGCTCACCCCAACAGTACCAAGAGACCCAGTACTTC
CASSSPQQYQETQYF
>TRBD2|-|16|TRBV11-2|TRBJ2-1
TGTGCCAGCAGCTCCATAGCGGGGAGCTCCTACAATGAGCAGTTCTTC
CASSSIAGSSYNEQFF
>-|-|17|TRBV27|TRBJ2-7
TGTGCCAGCAGTTACCGGGACAACCAGGGGGGGGCCTTCGAGCAGTACTTC
CASSYRDNQGGAFEQYF
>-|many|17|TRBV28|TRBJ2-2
TGTGCCAGCAGCCCCGGGGTAGGGGACGCTGCAACCGGGGAGCTGTTTTTT
CASSPGVGDAATGELFF
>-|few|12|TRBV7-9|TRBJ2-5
TGTGCCAGCGTTCCTGGGCGAGGGTCCCAGTACTTC
CASVPGRGSQYF
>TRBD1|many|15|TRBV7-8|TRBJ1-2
TGTGCCAGCAGCCAGCTGACAGGGGAACTTCCTGGCTACACCTTC
CASSQLTGELPGYTF
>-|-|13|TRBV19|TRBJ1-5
TGTGCCAGTAGTAGGTCGGCCACTCAGCCCCAGCATTTT
CASSRSATQPQHF
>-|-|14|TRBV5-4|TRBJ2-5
TGTGCCAGCAGCTTTTGGGGGCACCAAGAGACCCAGTACTTC
CASSFWGHQETQYF
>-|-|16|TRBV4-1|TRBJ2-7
TGCGCCAGCAGCCAAGACCTGGGACTGGGGGACTACGAGCAGTACTTC
CASSQDLGLGDYEQYF